Ten or more counts support the clone carrying this TCR beta chain. Antigen specificity is unknown. This entry comes from a study of T cells in Graves' hyperthyroidism and ophthalmopathy. It was considered stable Graves' hyperthyroidism when ophthalmopathy did not progress within 18 months. A 10 ml volume of fresh peripheral blood provided the PBMCs. Germline V lookup: CDR1 SGDLS, CDR2 YYNGEE. CDR3 length: 18 residues. V was trimmed by 4 bases and J by 9 bases, leaving 26 bases between them. Findings of the study overall: Ophthalmopathy was predicted by the model a median of approximately 6.6 months ahead of onset. Most clonotypes expanded in the thyroid (above 0.001) were also present in blood.

Amplification yielded TCR beta CDR3 regions, with RNA transcripts as the source. The TCR CDR3 first-round RT-PCR relied on the HTBI primer set. TCRdb recomputed calls from the multiplex PCR reads with MiXCR, one row per CDR3 protein. The sample has fewer than 850,000 distinct CDR3 sequences, 15% to 20% seen once. The chain links TRBV9 to TRBJ1-6; D perhaps matches TRBD1 (6 bases). The sample comprised blood. This clonotype was obtained from a middle-aged man with Graves' hyperthyroidism. The CDR3 reads CASSRKPGHEIGTSPLHF. In DNA form, the CDR3 reads TGTGCCAGCAGCCGCAAACCGGGACACGAGATTGGGACTTCACCCCTCCACTTT.